The TCR beta chain described here comes from a study of post-analysis software for immune sequencing data. Regarding the study as a whole: Patients showed TRBV5-6, TRBV5-1 and TRBV20-1 among five TRBV segments more frequent than in controls.

A word on this clonotype: The antigen is not known.

Germline trimming cut 2 bases from V and 3 bases from J; bases unmatched to any gene: 9. Germline values: CDR1 MGHRA, CDR2 YSYEKL. The CDR3 covers 16 residues. TCR beta cDNA libraries had unique molecular identifiers. Each CDR3 protein gets one entry after TCRdb re-called the PCR reads with MiXCR. Altogether about 820,000 distinct CDR3 sequences are present, roughly 50% being singletons, with the ten largest covering 4.6%. The clonotype comes from a girl between 5 and 17 years old with multiple sclerosis. The chain has TRBV4-1 and TRBJ2-7; 8 bases align to TRBD1. Sequencing input: blood. The chain's CDR3 is CASSQTDRGGFYEQYF. The CDR3 region has the DNA TGCGCCAGCAGCCAAACCGACAGGGGCGGATTCTACGAGCAGTACTTC.